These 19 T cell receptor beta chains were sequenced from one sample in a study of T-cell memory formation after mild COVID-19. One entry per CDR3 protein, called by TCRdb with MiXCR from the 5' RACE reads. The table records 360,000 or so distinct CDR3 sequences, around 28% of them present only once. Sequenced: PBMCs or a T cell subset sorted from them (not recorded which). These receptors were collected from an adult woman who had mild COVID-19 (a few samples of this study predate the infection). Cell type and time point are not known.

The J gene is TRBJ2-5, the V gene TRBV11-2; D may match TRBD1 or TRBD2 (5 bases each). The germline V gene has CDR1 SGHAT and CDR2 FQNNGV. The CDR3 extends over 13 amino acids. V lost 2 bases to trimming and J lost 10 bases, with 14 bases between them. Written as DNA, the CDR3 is TGTGCCAGCAGCTTATCCACCCCTGGGGGCCAGTACTTC. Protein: CASSLSTPGGQYF.

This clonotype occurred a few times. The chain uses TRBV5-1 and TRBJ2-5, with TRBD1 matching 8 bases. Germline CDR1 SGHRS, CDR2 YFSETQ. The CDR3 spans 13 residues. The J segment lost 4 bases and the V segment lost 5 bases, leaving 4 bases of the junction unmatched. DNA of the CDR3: TGCGCCAGCAGTGCCGGGACAGGAGAGACCCAGTACTTC. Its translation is CASSAGTGETQYF. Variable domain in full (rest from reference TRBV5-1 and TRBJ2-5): KAGVTQTPRYLIKTRGQQVTLSCSPISGHRSVSWYQQTPGQGLQFLFEYFSETQRNKGNFPGRFSGRQFSNSRSEMNVSTLELGDSALYLCASSAGTGETQYFGPGTRLLVL.

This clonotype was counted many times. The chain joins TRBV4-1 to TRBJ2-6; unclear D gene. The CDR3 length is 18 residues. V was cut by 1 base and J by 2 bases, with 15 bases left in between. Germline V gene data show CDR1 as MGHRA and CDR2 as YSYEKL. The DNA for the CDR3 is TGCGCCAGCAGCCAAGGTTCTAGGAGAATCGCTGGGGCCAACGTCCTGACTTTC. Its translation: CASSQGSRRIAGANVLTF.

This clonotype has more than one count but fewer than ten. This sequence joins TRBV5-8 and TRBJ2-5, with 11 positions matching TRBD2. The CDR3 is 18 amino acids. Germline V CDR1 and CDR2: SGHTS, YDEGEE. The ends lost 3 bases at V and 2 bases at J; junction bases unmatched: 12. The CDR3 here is CASSSRPGLADLQETQYF. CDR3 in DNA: TGTGCCAGCAGCTCGAGACCGGGACTAGCGGACCTTCAAGAGACCCAGTACTTC.

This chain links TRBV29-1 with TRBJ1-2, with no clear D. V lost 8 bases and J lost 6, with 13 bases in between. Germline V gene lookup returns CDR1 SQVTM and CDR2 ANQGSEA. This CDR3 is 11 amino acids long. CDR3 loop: CSSRSGDGYTF. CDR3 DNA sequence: TGCAGCTCCCGATCGGGAGATGGCTACACCTTC. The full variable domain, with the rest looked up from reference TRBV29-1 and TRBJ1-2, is SAVISQKPSRDICQRGTSLTIQCQVDSQVTMMFWYRQQPGQSLTLIATANQGSEATYESGFVIDKFPISRPNLTFSTLTVSNMSPEDSSIYLCSSRSGDGYTFGSGTRLTVV.

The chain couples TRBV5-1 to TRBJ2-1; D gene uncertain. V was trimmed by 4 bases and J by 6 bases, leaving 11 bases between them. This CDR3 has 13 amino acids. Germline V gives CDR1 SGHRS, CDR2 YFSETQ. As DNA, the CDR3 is TGCGCCAGCAGCCGTTTAAAGGCCAATGAGCAGTTCTTC. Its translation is CASSRLKANEQFF. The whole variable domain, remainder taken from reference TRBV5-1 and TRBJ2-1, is KAGVTQTPRYLIKTRGQQVTLSCSPISGHRSVSWYQQTPGQGLQFLFEYFSETQRNKGNFPGRFSGRQFSNSRSEMNVSTLELGDSALYLCASSRLKANEQFFGPGTRLTVL.

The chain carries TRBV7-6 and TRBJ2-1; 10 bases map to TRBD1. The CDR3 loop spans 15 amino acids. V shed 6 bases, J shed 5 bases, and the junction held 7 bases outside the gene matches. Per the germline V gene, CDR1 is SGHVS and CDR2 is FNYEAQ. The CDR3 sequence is CASRPRTGGDNEQFF. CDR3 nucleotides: TGTGCCAGCAGACCCAGGACAGGGGGTGACAATGAGCAGTTCTTC. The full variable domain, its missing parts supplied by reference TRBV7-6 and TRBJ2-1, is GAGVSQSPRYKVTKRGQDVALRCDPISGHVSLYWYRQALGQGPEFLTYFNYEAQQDKSGLPNDRFSAERPEGSISTLTIQRTEQRDSAMYRCASRPRTGGDNEQFFGPGTRLTVL.

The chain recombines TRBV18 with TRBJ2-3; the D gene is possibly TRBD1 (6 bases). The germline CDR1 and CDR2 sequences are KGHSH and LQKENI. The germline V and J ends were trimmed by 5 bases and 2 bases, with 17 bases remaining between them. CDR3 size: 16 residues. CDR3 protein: CASSATGNGITDTQYF. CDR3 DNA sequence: TGTGCCAGCTCAGCGACAGGTAACGGGATCACAGATACGCAGTATTTT.

CDR3 protein: CASQSRRESDEQYF. DNA for the CDR3: TGTGCCAGTCAGTCGAGGCGGGAGTCCGACGAGCAGTACTTC. The V and J genes are TRBV2 and TRBJ2-7; TRBD2 aligns across 7 bases. V lost 9 bases, J lost 5 bases, and 13 bases stayed unmatched. CDR3 length: 14 amino acids. Per the germline V gene, CDR1 is SNHLY and CDR2 is FYNNEI.

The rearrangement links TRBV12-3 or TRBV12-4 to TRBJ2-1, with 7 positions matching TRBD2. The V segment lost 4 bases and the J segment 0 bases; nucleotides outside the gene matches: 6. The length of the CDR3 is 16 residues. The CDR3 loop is CASSSRLAVSYNEQFF. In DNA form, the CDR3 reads TGTGCCAGCAGTTCTAGACTAGCCGTCTCCTACAATGAGCAGTTCTTC.

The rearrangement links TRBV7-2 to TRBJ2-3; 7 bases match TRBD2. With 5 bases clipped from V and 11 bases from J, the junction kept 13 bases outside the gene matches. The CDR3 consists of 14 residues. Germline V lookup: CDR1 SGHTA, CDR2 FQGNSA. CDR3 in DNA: TGTGCCAGCAGCCGGACTAGACTCATCGCGAGGCAGTATTTT. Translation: CASSRTRLIARQYF.

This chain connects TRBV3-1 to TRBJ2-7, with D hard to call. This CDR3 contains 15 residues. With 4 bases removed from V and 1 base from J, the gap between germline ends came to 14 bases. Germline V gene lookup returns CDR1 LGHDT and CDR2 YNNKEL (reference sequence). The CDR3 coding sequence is TGTGCCAGCAGCCTAACGTTTACGAGTTCCTACGAGCAGTACTTC. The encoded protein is CASSLTFTSSYEQYF.

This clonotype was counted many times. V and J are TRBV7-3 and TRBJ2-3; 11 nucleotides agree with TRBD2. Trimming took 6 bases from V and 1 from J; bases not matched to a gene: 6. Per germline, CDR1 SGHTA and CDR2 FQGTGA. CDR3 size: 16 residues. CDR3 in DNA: TGTGCCAGCAGTCCACTAGCGGGGGCCCGCACAGATACGCAGTATTTT. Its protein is CASSPLAGARTDTQYF.

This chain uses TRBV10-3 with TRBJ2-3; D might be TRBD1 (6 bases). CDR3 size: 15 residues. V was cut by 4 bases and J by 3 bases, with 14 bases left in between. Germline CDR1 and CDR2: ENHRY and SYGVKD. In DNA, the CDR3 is TGTGCCATCAGTGTGGGTGGGGGCACTACAGATACGCAGTATTTT. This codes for CAISVGGGTTDTQYF.

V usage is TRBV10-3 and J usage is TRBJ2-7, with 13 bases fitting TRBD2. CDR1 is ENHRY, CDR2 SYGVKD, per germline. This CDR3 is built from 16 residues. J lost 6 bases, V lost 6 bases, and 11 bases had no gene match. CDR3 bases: TGTGCCATCAGCGAAGGACTAGCGGGGGTCTTGGGCGAGCAGTACTTC. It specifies CAISEGLAGVLGEQYF.

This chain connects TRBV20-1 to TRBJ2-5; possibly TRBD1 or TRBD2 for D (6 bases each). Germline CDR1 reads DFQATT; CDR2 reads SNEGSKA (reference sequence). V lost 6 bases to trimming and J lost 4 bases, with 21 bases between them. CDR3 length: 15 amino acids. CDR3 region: CSAPFPRGPGETQYF. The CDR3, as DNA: TGCAGTGCCCCGTTCCCCCGGGGGCCAGGAGAGACCCAGTACTTC.

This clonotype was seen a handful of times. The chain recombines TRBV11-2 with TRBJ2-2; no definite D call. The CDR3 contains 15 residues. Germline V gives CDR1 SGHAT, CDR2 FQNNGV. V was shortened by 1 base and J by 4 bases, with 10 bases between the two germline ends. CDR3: CASSLASGSTGELFF. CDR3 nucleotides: TGTGCCAGCAGCTTAGCGTCGGGTAGCACCGGGGAGCTGTTTTTT.

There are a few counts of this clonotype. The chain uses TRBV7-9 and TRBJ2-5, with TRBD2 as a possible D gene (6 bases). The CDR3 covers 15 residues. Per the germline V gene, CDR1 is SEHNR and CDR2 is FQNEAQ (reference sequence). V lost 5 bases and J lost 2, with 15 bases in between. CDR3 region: CASSPWLAPQETQYF. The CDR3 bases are TGTGCCAGCAGCCCCTGGCTAGCGCCACAAGAGACCCAGTACTTC.

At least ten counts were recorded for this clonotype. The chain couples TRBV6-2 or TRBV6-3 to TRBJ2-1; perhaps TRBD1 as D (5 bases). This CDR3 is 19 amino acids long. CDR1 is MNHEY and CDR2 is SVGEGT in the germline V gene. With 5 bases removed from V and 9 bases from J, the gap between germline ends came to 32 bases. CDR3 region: CASSRPAVDSTRVTIEQFF. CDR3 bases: TGTGCCAGCAGTCGGCCCGCCGTCGACAGCACCAGGGTAACAATTGAGCAGTTCTTC.